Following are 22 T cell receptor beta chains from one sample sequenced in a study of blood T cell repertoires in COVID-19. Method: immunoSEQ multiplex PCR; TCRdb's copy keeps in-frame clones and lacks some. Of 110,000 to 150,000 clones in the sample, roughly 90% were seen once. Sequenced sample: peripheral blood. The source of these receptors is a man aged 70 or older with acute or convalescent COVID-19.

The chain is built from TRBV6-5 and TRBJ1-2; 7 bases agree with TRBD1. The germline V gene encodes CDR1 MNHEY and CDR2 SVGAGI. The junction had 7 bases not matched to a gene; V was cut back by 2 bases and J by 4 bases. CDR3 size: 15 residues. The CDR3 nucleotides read TGTGCCAGCAGTTACCCAATGGCAGGGGGCTATGGCTACACCTTC. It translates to CASSYPMAGGYGYTF.

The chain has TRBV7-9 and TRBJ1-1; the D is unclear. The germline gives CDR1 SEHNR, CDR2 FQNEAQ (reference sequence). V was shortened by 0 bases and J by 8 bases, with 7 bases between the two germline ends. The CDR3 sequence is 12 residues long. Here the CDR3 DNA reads TGTGCCAGCAGCTTAGCGGGCTTGGAAGCTTTCTTT. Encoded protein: CASSLAGLEAFF.

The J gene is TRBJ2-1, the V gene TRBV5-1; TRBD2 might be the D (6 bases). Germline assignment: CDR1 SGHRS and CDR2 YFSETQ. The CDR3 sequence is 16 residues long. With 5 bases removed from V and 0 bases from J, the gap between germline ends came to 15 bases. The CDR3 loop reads CASSIVGLSSYNEQFF. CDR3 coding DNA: TGCGCCAGCAGTATTGTGGGACTGAGCTCCTACAATGAGCAGTTCTTC. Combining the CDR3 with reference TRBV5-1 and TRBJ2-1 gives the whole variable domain KAGVTQTPRYLIKTRGQQVTLSCSPISGHRSVSWYQQTPGQGLQFLFEYFSETQRNKGNFPGRFSGRQFSNSRSEMNVSTLELGDSALYLCASSIVGLSSYNEQFFGPGTRLTVL.

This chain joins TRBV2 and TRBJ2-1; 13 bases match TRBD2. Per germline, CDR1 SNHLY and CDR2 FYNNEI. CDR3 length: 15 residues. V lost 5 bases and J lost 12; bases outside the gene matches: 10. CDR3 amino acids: CASSPKLAGGWGQFF. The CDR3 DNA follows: TGTGCCAGCAGTCCTAAACTAGCGGGAGGGTGGGGGCAGTTCTTC.

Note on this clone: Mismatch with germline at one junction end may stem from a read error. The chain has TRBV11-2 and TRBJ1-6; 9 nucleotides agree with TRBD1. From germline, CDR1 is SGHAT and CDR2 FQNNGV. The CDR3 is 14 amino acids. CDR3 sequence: CASNLQGANSPLHF. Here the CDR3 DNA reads TGTGCCAGCAACTTACAGGGGGCCAATTCACCCCTCCACTTT.

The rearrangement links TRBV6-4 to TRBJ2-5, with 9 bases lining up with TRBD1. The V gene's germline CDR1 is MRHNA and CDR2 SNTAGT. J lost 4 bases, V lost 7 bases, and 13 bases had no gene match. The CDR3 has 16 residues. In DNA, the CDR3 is TGTGCCAGCATCCGGAACAGGGGGCCCGGGGGAGAGACCCAGTACTTC. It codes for CASIRNRGPGGETQYF.

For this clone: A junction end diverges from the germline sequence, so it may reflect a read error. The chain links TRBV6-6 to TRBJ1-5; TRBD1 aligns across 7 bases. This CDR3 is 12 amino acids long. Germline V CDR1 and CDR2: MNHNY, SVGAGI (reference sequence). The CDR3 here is CASKGANQPQHF. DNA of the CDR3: TGTGCAAGCAAGGGGGCAAATCAGCCCCAGCATTTT.

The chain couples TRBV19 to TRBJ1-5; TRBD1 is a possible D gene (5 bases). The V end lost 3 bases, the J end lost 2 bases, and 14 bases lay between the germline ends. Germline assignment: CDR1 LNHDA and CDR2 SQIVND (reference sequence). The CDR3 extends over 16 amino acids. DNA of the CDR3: TGTGCCAGTAGTATCCCCCAGGGAGGACGCAATCAGCCCCAGCATTTT. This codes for CASSIPQGGRNQPQHF.

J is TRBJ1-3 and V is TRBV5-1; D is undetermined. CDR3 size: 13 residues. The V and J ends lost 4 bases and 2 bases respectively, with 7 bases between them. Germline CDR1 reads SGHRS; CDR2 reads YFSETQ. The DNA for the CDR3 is TGCGCCAGCAGCACGACTGCTGGAAACACCATATATTTT. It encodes CASSTTAGNTIYF.

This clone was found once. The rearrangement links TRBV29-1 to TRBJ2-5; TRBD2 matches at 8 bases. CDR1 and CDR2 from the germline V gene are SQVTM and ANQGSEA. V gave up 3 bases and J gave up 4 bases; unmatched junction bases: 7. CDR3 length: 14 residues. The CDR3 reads CSVDRGGARETQYF. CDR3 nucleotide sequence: TGCAGCGTTGACCGGGGGGGGGCGAGAGAGACCCAGTACTTC. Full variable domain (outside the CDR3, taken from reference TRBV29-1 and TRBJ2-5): SAVISQKPSRDICQRGTSLTIQCQVDSQVTMMFWYRQQPGQSLTLIATANQGSEATYESGFVIDKFPISRPNLTFSTLTVSNMSPEDSSIYLCSVDRGGARETQYFGPGTRLLVL.

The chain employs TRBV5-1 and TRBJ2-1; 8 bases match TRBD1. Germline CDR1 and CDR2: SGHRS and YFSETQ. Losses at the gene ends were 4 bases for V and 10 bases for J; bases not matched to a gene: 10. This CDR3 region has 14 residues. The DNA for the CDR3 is TGCGCCAGCAGCCAAACGACAGGGGAGTGGGAGCAGTTCTTC. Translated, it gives CASSQTTGEWEQFF.

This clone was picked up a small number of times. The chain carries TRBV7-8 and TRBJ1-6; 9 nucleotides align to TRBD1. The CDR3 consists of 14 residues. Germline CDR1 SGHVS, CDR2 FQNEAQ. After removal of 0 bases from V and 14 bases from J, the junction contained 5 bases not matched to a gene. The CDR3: CASSLARTGAALHF. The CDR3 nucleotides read TGTGCCAGCAGCTTAGCACGGACAGGGGCGGCCCTCCACTTT.

CDR3 coding DNA: TGTGCCAGCAGTTACTCGTGGAGGTCAACCTACGAGCAGTACTTC. It specifies CASSYSWRSTYEQYF. This chain uses TRBV6-5 with TRBJ2-7; D possibly corresponds to TRBD2 (5 bases). V was clipped by 0 bases and J by 2 bases, with 11 bases between them. Germline values: CDR1 MNHEY, CDR2 SVGAGI. This CDR3 has 15 residues.

The DNA of the CDR3 is TGTGCCAGCAGTTCTAGCGGGAAGGACGAGCAGTACTTC. Amino acids: CASSSSGKDEQYF. The chain uses TRBV28 and TRBJ2-7; 9 bases are a match to TRBD2. The germline V gene has CDR1 MDHEN and CDR2 SYDVKM. The junction had 3 bases not matched to a gene; V was cut back by 4 bases and J by 5 bases. The CDR3 consists of 13 residues.

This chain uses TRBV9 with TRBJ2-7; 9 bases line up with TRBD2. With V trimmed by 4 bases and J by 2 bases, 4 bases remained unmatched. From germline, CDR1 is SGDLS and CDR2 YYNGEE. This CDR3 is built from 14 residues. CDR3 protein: CASSTSGLAYEQYF. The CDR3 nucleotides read TGTGCCAGCAGCACTAGCGGGCTAGCCTACGAGCAGTACTTC.

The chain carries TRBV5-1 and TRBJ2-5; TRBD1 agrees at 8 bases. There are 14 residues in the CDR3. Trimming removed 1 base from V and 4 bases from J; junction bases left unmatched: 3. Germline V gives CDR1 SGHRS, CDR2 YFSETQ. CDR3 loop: CASSLSQGVETQYF. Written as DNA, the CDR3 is TGCGCCAGCAGCTTGTCACAGGGGGTAGAGACCCAGTACTTC.

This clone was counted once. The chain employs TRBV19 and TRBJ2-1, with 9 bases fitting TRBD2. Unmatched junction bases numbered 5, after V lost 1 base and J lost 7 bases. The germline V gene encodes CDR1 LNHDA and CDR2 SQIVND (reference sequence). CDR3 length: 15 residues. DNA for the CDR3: TGTGCCAGTAGTATAGTGACTAGCGGAGCAAATGAGCAGTTCTTC. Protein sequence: CASSIVTSGANEQFF.

The CDR3: CASMSGLTVETQYF. The CDR3 DNA reads as TGTGCCAGCATGTCGGGACTCACCGTGGAGACCCAGTACTTC. V is TRBV6-5 and J is TRBJ2-5; weak D call: TRBD2 (6 bases). The CDR3 runs to 14 residues. The V gene's germline CDR1 is MNHEY and CDR2 SVGAGI. V was cut by 7 bases and J by 5 bases, with 17 bases left in between.

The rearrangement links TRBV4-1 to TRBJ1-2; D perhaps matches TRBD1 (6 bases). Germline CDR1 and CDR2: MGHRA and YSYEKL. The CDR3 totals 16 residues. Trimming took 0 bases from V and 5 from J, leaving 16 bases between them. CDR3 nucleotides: TGCGCCAGCAGCCAAGATCACATGCGCCAGGGGTATGGCTACACCTTC. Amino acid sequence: CASSQDHMRQGYGYTF.

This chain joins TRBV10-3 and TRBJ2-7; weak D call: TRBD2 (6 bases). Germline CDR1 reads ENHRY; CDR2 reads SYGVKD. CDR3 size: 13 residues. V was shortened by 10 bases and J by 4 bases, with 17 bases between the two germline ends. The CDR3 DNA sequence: TGTGCCACCGCGGGGCCTGTCGGATACGAGCAGTACTTC. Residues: CATAGPVGYEQYF.

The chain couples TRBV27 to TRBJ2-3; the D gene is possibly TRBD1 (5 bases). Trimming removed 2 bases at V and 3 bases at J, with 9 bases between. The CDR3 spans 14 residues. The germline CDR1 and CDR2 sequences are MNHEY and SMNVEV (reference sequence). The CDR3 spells CASSLQGYTDTQYF. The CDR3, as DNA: TGTGCCAGCAGTTTACAGGGTTATACAGATACGCAGTATTTT.

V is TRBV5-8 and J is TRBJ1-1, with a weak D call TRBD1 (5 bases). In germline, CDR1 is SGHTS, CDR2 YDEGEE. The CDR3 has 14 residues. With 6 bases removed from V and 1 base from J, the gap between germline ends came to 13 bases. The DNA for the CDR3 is TGTGCCAGCACCCCCTGGGGCGCGAACACTGAAGCTTTCTTT. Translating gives CASTPWGANTEAFF. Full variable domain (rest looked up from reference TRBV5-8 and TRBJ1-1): EAGVTQSPTHLIKTRGQQATLRCSPISGHTSVYWYQQALGLGLQFLLWYDEGEERNRGNFPPRFSGRQFPNYSSELNVNALELEDSALYLCASTPWGANTEAFFGQGTRLTVV.